One and the same sample provided the 9 T cell receptor beta chains below, sequenced in a study of CD4+ T cells in melanoma (dated by TCRdb to between 2021 and 2024). Libraries were prepared through the immunoSEQ multiplex PCR assay. TCRdb took over this immuneACCESS table, retaining in-frame rearrangements with V and J assigned. Such tables are incomplete; in checked studies, under half of the missing clones stem from an unresolved V gene, and the remainder is unexplained. A total of about 140,000 clones appear in this sample, about 93% of them only once. 1.5% of the sample rests with the top ten. The source of these receptors is a human donor with melanoma.

This chain links TRBV6-1 with TRBJ1-2; D is uncertain. CDR3 length: 15 residues. Germline CDR1 reads MNHNS; CDR2 reads SASEGT. Trimming took 0 bases from V and 1 from J, leaving 9 bases between them. CDR3 bases: TGTGCCAGCAGTGAAGCATACGAGATTAACTATGGCTACACCTTC. Translating it yields CASSEAYEINYGYTF.

The V call is TRBV2, the J call TRBJ2-1; TRBD2 might be the D (7 bases). The CDR3 sequence is 14 residues long. Germline assignment: CDR1 SNHLY and CDR2 FYNNEI. Trimming pared 4 bases from V and 7 bases from J, leaving 14 bases between. The CDR3 spells CASSVVGGLNEQFF. The CDR3 DNA sequence: TGTGCCAGCAGTGTGGTGGGGGGGCTAAATGAGCAGTTCTTC.

V gene TRBV5-1 combines with J gene TRBJ2-1; no firm D call. Trimming cost V 1 base and J 7 bases, with 3 bases left between them. Germline assignment: CDR1 SGHRS and CDR2 YFSETQ. The CDR3 covers 11 residues. The CDR3 loop is CASSLRNEQFF. Here the CDR3 DNA reads TGCGCCAGCAGCTTGCGAAATGAGCAGTTCTTC.

This clone showed up just once. The genes are TRBV7-2 and TRBJ2-7; 8 bases match TRBD1. V lost 2 bases, J lost 1 base, and 1 base stayed unmatched. The CDR3 is 14 amino acids. Germline V gene data show CDR1 as SGHTA and CDR2 as FQGNSA. CDR3 amino acids: CASSLRTGSYEQYF. For the CDR3, the DNA is TGTGCCAGCAGCTTACGGACAGGGTCCTACGAGCAGTACTTC.

The chain is built from TRBV19 and TRBJ1-1; D is ambiguous. The CDR3 consists of 14 residues. CDR1 and CDR2 from the germline V gene are LNHDA and SQIVND (reference sequence). V dropped 5 bases and J dropped 0 bases, with 10 bases sitting between them. CDR3 DNA: TGTGCCAGTAGTTTTAACAGATTGAACACTGAAGCTTTCTTT. It translates to CASSFNRLNTEAFF.

The chain combines TRBV9 with TRBJ2-1, with 8 nucleotides matching TRBD2. CDR3 size: 16 residues. Germline V gene sequence: CDR1 SGDLS, CDR2 YYNGEE. The V gene end was trimmed by 0 bases and the J gene end by 6 bases; junction bases not matched to a gene: 8. This chain's CDR3 is CASSVDGSGGANEQFF. For the CDR3, the DNA is TGTGCCAGCAGCGTAGACGGGAGCGGGGGTGCCAATGAGCAGTTCTTC.

V usage is TRBV18 and J usage is TRBJ1-3; 7 nucleotides agree with TRBD1. The CDR3 extends over 16 amino acids. The V gene end was trimmed by 3 bases and the J gene end by 1 base; junction bases not matched to a gene: 6. Germline V gene sequence: CDR1 KGHSH, CDR2 LQKENI. As DNA, the CDR3 is TGTGCCAGCTCACCCCAACCAGGGGGTTCTGGAAACACCATATATTTT. Its translation: CASSPQPGGSGNTIYF.

The chain carries TRBV5-5 and TRBJ1-3; the D gene is possibly TRBD1 (5 bases). V shed 3 bases and J shed 0 bases, with 13 bases lying between them. Germline V gives CDR1 SGHKS, CDR2 YYEKEE (reference sequence). The CDR3 covers 16 residues. The CDR3 reads CASSWGGGSSGNTIYF. In nucleotides, the CDR3 is TGTGCCAGCAGCTGGGGCGGGGGGAGCTCTGGAAACACCATATATTTT.

The count of this clone is one. The chain links TRBV30 to TRBJ1-1; a possible D gene is TRBD1 (5 bases). V lost 2 bases, J lost 0 bases, and 10 bases lay in between. The V gene's germline CDR1 is GTSNPN and CDR2 SVGIG (reference sequence). The CDR3 is 14 residues long. CDR3 loop: CAWSRLGLNTEAFF. The CDR3 DNA sequence: TGTGCCTGGAGTCGCCTGGGGCTGAACACTGAAGCTTTCTTT.